Each of the 10 T cell receptor beta chains below was sequenced from the same sample in a study of T cells in Graves' hyperthyroidism and ophthalmopathy. The CDR3 regions of TCR beta were amplified from RNA transcripts. HTBI primers drove first-round RT-PCR of the TCR CDR3. TCRdb itself ran the multiplex PCR reads through MiXCR, one entry per CDR3 protein. This table has around 440,000 distinct CDR3 sequences, approximately 15% appearing once. Sequencing input: blood. The receptors come from a woman aged 18-29 years with Graves' hyperthyroidism.

The chain combines TRBV20-1 with TRBJ1-2; 8 nucleotides line up with TRBD1. J lost 4 bases, V lost 1 base, and 11 bases had no gene match. CDR1 DFQATT and CDR2 SNEGSKA come from the germline V gene (reference sequence). This CDR3 region has 16 residues. The CDR3 spells CSARGPTGEGGYGYTF. The CDR3 nucleotides read TGCAGTGCTAGAGGTCCGACAGGGGAGGGCGGCTATGGCTACACCTTC.

The sample holds a few counts of this clonotype. V is TRBV25-1 and J is TRBJ1-1, with D uncertain. The V end lost 1 base, the J end lost 7 bases, and 7 bases lay between the germline ends. This CDR3 is 12 amino acids long. Germline loops: CDR1 MGHDK, CDR2 SYGVNS. In DNA form, the CDR3 reads TGTGCCAGCAGTGAATGGGCAGGTGAAGCTTTCTTT. Protein product: CASSEWAGEAFF.

This clonotype was recorded many times. The genes are TRBV15 and TRBJ2-7; D is undetermined. The CDR3 runs to 11 residues. Between the trimmed V and J ends, which lost 4 bases and 3 bases, there was a span of 4 bases. From germline, CDR1 is LNHNV and CDR2 YYDKDF (reference sequence). CDR3 DNA sequence: TGTGCCACCAGCAAGAACTACGAGCAGTACTTC. Its translation: CATSKNYEQYF. The complete variable domain, with remaining parts taken from reference TRBV15 and TRBJ2-7, reads DAMVIQNPRYQVTQFGKPVTLSCSQTLNHNVMYWYQQKSSQAPKLLFHYYDKDFNNEADTPDNFQSRRPNTSFCFLDIRSPGLGDTAMYLCATSKNYEQYFGPGTRLTVT.

This clonotype was found a few times. The chain couples TRBV19 to TRBJ1-1; no reliable D call. The CDR3 sequence is 13 residues long. CDR1 and CDR2 from the germline V gene are LNHDA and SQIVND (reference sequence). Deletions cut 5 bases from V and 1 base from J, with 8 bases between. The CDR3 loop is CASSYTQNTEAFF. The CDR3 bases are TGTGCCAGTAGTTACACACAGAACACTGAAGCTTTCTTT.

The chain joins TRBV9 to TRBJ2-2; D remains unclear. The CDR3 runs 15 residues. V was trimmed by 3 bases and J by 8 bases, leaving 17 bases between them. The germline gives CDR1 SGDLS, CDR2 YYNGEE. CDR3 loop: CASSAPDPRPGELFF. DNA for the CDR3: TGTGCCAGCAGCGCACCGGACCCCCGCCCAGGGGAGCTGTTTTTT.

This clonotype was seen a handful of times. The rearrangement uses TRBV3-1 and TRBJ2-7; TRBD1 aligns across 8 bases. This CDR3 is built from 13 residues. V lost 4 bases to trimming and J lost 4 bases; unmatched junction nucleotides: 3. CDR1 is LGHDT, CDR2 YNNKEL, per germline (reference sequence). This CDR3 reads CASSPGGKYEQYF. The CDR3 region has the DNA TGTGCCAGCAGCCCAGGGGGCAAGTACGAGCAGTACTTC.

This clonotype was observed at least ten times. This rearrangement joins TRBV27 to TRBJ2-7, with D uncertain. Germline assignment: CDR1 MNHEY and CDR2 SMNVEV (reference sequence). Trimming took off 2 bases at V and 2 bases at J, with 13 bases between the two ends. The CDR3 sequence is 15 residues long. The CDR3 protein is CASSLIERVTYEQYF. Here the CDR3 DNA reads TGTGCCAGCAGTTTAATAGAAAGAGTGACCTACGAGCAGTACTTC.

The table lists this clonotype with many counts. This chain links TRBV11-2 with TRBJ2-7; 11 nucleotides agree with TRBD1. This CDR3 is 14 amino acids long. Unmatched junction bases numbered 3, after V lost 6 bases and J lost 2 bases. CDR1 SGHAT and CDR2 FQNNGV come from the germline V gene. The CDR3 spells CASRGTGGTYEQYF. The DNA for the CDR3 is TGTGCCAGCAGGGGGACAGGGGGTACCTACGAGCAGTACTTC.

As for this clonotype: This clone may be a read error of a much larger clone one base away. The V call is TRBV28, the J call TRBJ2-3, with D tentatively TRBD2 (5 bases). Looked up from germline, CDR1 is MDHEN and CDR2 is SYDVKM. With 3 bases removed from V and 6 bases from J, the gap between germline ends came to 13 bases. The CDR3 has 14 amino acids. The CDR3, as DNA: TGTGCCAGCAGTTTTATCCTAGCAGCGGATACGCAGTATTTT. Amino acid sequence: CASSFILAADTQYF. The full variable domain, with the rest looked up from reference TRBV28 and TRBJ2-3, is DVKVTQSSRYLVKRTGEKVFLECVQDMDHENMFWYRQDPGLGLRLIYFSYDVKMKEKGDIPEGYSVSREKKERFSLILESASTNQTSMYLCASSFILAADTQYFGPGTRLTVL.

The chain combines TRBV15 with TRBJ2-7; 8 nucleotides line up with TRBD1. CDR1 LNHNV and CDR2 YYDKDF come from the germline V gene (reference sequence). J gave up 2 bases and V 2 bases, and 2 bases lay outside the gene matches. This CDR3 spans 14 amino acids. The CDR3 DNA is TGTGCCACCAGCAGACGGGACAGGACCTACGAGCAGTACTTC. Protein: CATSRRDRTYEQYF.